This TCR beta chain emerged from a study of T cell repertoires in cytomegalovirus infection (dated by TCRdb to between 2018 and 2020). General notes on the study: The peptide stimulations were aimed at well-studied HLA-B-restricted epitopes as well as recently identified HLA-C-restricted CMV epitopes, whose presentation resists viral immunomodulation. The HLA type of each donor mattered for the analysis, because public TCR beta signatures pointed to carriage of CMV infection along with the matching HLA type.

What the research found in general, with its limitations: Cumulative frequency of public TCR beta family members discriminated carriers of CMV infection plus the relevant HLA type in this cohort and an independent approximately 370-donor cohort. The ex vivo response was dominated by HLA-C-restricted CMV-specific TCR beta clonotypes, which also provided the single most frequent clonotype in two of eight donors.

TCRdb lists the instrument as Illumina HiSeq 1500. Using fastp trimming at Q25 and MiXCR clonotype assembly, TCRdb reanalyzed the public sequencing data and kept in-frame beta chains. Every CDR3 protein is listed once, alongside the most common genes and DNA of its rows. The sample table contains approximately 590,000 distinct CDR3 sequences; only one count was recorded for 40% of them. The ten largest account for around 48% of the sample. Interpreted using the paper, the treatment or condition label stands for: in vitro stimulation with specific CMV peptide epitopes to enrich CMV-specific T cells. CDR1 and CDR2 (SGHAT, FQNNGV) derive from the germline V gene. The CDR3 has 15 amino acids, counting the end cysteine and phenylalanine. Only CDR3 DNA remains: 45 bases, in frame from the first base. Deletion took 4 bases off V and 0 bases off J, with a span of 11 bases between the germline ends. In its sample, this clonotype was seen a few times. Its antigen is currently not known. No clone much larger than this one lies a single base away; base qualities are absent.

The source of this sequence is a human donor in good health (CMV status not recorded). Some clones in this sample may be carry-over from other donors' samples. Sequencing used cultured PBMCs, obtained from culture after CMV antigen stimulation. The chain is encoded by TRBV11-2 joined to TRBJ2-3; D gene: possibly TRBD2, on 6 matching bases. The nucleotides read TGTGCCAGCAGCTCCAGGAGGGACAGCACAGATACGCAGTATTTT. It encodes CASSSRRDSTDTQYF.